The 4 T cell receptor beta chains below were found in one sample sequenced in a study of cytomegalovirus exposure and HLA in healthy donors. Primers: 60 Vbeta forward and 13 Jbeta reverse. Clones were sequenced by immunoSEQ multiplex PCR, and TCRdb holds only the in-frame ones, with some missing. Of about 120,000 clones listed, about 79% are singletons. What was sequenced was PBMCs. The source is a human donor in good health.

The chain carries TRBV4-3 and TRBJ1-3; D is uncertain. Looked up from germline, CDR1 is LGHNA and CDR2 is YSLEER. CDR3 size: 17 residues. Trimming left V 0 bases short and J 1 base short, with 13 bases between. The CDR3 region is CASSQDLQISSGNTIYF. CDR3 in DNA: TGCGCCAGCAGCCAAGACCTCCAGATAAGTTCTGGAAACACCATATATTTT.

The V and J genes are TRBV30 and TRBJ2-1; no clear D gene. From germline, CDR1 is GTSNPN and CDR2 SVGIG (reference sequence). The CDR3 extends over 14 amino acids. Trimming removed 0 bases at V and 0 bases at J, with 6 bases between. In DNA, the CDR3 is TGTGCCTGGAGTGTTTCCAGCTCCTACAATGAGCAGTTCTTC. Its protein is CAWSVSSSYNEQFF.

This clone was recorded a few times. The V call is TRBV7-6, the J call TRBJ2-3; maybe TRBD2 (5 bases). V was clipped by 2 bases and J by 6 bases, with 15 bases between them. There are 15 residues in the CDR3. CDR1 and CDR2 from the germline V gene are SGHVS and FNYEAQ. DNA for the CDR3: TGTGCCAGCAGCTTACCCCCCGGCGGGTGGGATACGCAGTATTTT. The encoded protein is CASSLPPGGWDTQYF.

The chain joins TRBV28 to TRBJ1-1; D is undetermined. CDR1 is MDHEN and CDR2 is SYDVKM in the germline V gene. Trimming removed 5 bases at V and 6 bases at J, with 16 bases between. The CDR3 sequence is 14 residues long. CDR3 sequence (DNA): TGTGCCAGCAGTCCTGCGGGGTTGTCCGCTGAAGCTTTCTTT. It is translated as CASSPAGLSAEAFF. Combining the CDR3 with reference TRBV28 and TRBJ1-1 gives the whole variable domain DVKVTQSSRYLVKRTGEKVFLECVQDMDHENMFWYRQDPGLGLRLIYFSYDVKMKEKGDIPEGYSVSREKKERFSLILESASTNQTSMYLCASSPAGLSAEAFFGQGTRLTVV.